This is a list of T cell receptor beta chains from one sample in a study of cytomegalovirus exposure and HLA in healthy donors. Sequencing was performed with immunoSEQ multiplex PCR; in TCRdb, only in-frame clones are kept and a portion is missing. The sample contains roughly 160,000 clones, 80% of which appear only once. Sequencing was performed on PBMCs. These receptor sequences come from a woman aged 45-65 years in good health and CMV-seronegative. CDR3s include the opening cysteine and the closing phenylalanine or tryptophan. A D gene is named only where the DNA matches it firmly. Rows give clone size only sometimes, using once, few, many, or a class for an expanded clone.

d_call: .
clone_size: .
v_call: TRBV28
j_call: TRBJ1-5
cdr3_nt: TGTGCCAGCAGCGATCCGGGGAGCCCCCAGCATTTT
cdr3_aa: CASSDPGSPQHF

d_call: TRBD1
clone_size: .
v_call: TRBV6-5
j_call: TRBJ1-6
cdr3_nt: TGTGCCAGCAGTTATCAGGGGGCGGGTTCACCCCTCCACTTT
cdr3_aa: CASSYQGAGSPLHF

d_call: TRBD1
clone_size: .
v_call: TRBV7-8
j_call: TRBJ2-7
cdr3_nt: TGTGCCAGCAGCTCAATCCTCCGGGACAGATCCTACGAGCAGTACTTC
cdr3_aa: CASSSILRDRSYEQYF

d_call: .
clone_size: .
v_call: TRBV5-1
j_call: TRBJ1-6
cdr3_nt: TGCGCCAGTACCCGGGGAAACTCCTATAATTCACCCCTCCACTTT
cdr3_aa: CASTRGNSYNSPLHF

d_call: .
clone_size: .
v_call: TRBV7-2
j_call: TRBJ2-1
cdr3_nt: TGTGCCAGCAGCAGGAGCGGCCAATCCTACAATGAGCAGTTCTTC
cdr3_aa: CASSRSGQSYNEQFF

d_call: .
clone_size: .
v_call: TRBV5-1
j_call: TRBJ2-3
cdr3_nt: TGCGCCAGCAGCTTGGATAGCCTCGTCACAGATACGCAGTATTTT
cdr3_aa: CASSLDSLVTDTQYF

d_call: TRBD1
clone_size: .
v_call: TRBV27
j_call: TRBJ2-5
cdr3_nt: TGTGCCAGCAGTTTAGGGACAGGGAATGGAGAGACCCAGTACTTC
cdr3_aa: CASSLGTGNGETQYF

d_call: .
clone_size: .
v_call: TRBV7-7
j_call: TRBJ2-1
cdr3_nt: TGTGCTAGCAGCTCGTCTAGCGATCCGACCTACAATGAGCAGTTCTTC
cdr3_aa: CASSSSSDPTYNEQFF

d_call: .
clone_size: .
v_call: TRBV5-1
j_call: TRBJ1-1
cdr3_nt: TGCGCCAGCAGCTCGGACAGCGTGAACACTGAAGCTTTCTTT
cdr3_aa: CASSSDSVNTEAFF

d_call: TRBD2
clone_size: .
v_call: TRBV28
j_call: TRBJ2-7
cdr3_nt: TGTGCCAGCAGTTTAGCGGGAGGGAATTACGAGCAGTACTTC
cdr3_aa: CASSLAGGNYEQYF

d_call: TRBD2
clone_size: .
v_call: TRBV7-6
j_call: TRBJ2-1
cdr3_nt: TGTGCCAGCAGCTTAGGCGGGGGGAACTACAATGAGCAGTTCTTC
cdr3_aa: CASSLGGGNYNEQFF

d_call: .
clone_size: .
v_call: TRBV10-3
j_call: TRBJ1-1
cdr3_nt: TGTGCCATCAGGGGGGCCCTAGCAGGGACTGAAGCTTTCTTT
cdr3_aa: CAIRGALAGTEAFF

d_call: .
clone_size: .
v_call: TRBV6-6
j_call: TRBJ1-5
cdr3_nt: TGTGCCAGCAGCCGTACGTATGAGGTTCAGCCCCAGCATTTT
cdr3_aa: CASSRTYEVQPQHF

d_call: .
clone_size: .
v_call: TRBV15
j_call: TRBJ2-2
cdr3_nt: TGTGCCACCAGCAGAGAACAGACAGGCTTGGCCGGGGAGCTGTTTTTT
cdr3_aa: CATSREQTGLAGELFF

d_call: TRBD2
clone_size: once
v_call: TRBV7-9
j_call: TRBJ2-3
cdr3_nt: TGTGCCAGCAGCCTCCCCCGGGGAGGGACCACAGATACGCAGTATTTT
cdr3_aa: CASSLPRGGTTDTQYF

d_call: TRBD1
clone_size: .
v_call: TRBV7-9
j_call: TRBJ2-6
cdr3_nt: TGTGCCAGCAGTTCTACGGGACAGGCTCTTTCTGGAGGGGCCAACGTCCTGACTTTC
cdr3_aa: CASSSTGQALSGGANVLTF

d_call: .
clone_size: few
v_call: TRBV6-5
j_call: TRBJ2-4
cdr3_nt: TGTGCCAGCAGACAGGGAACCAAAAACATTCAGTACTTC
cdr3_aa: CASRQGTKNIQYF

d_call: .
clone_size: .
v_call: TRBV28
j_call: TRBJ1-2
cdr3_nt: TGTGCCAGCAGTTCCCGCTATGGCTACACCTTC
cdr3_aa: CASSSRYGYTF

d_call: TRBD1
clone_size: .
v_call: TRBV19
j_call: TRBJ1-2
cdr3_nt: TGTGCCGGAGGGACAGAATACTATGGCTACACCTTC
cdr3_aa: CAGGTEYYGYTF

d_call: .
clone_size: .
v_call: TRBV18
j_call: TRBJ2-7
cdr3_nt: TGTGCCAGCTCACCACAGGGGGAGAACTACGAGCAGTACTTC
cdr3_aa: CASSPQGENYEQYF

d_call: TRBD2
clone_size: .
v_call: TRBV5-1
j_call: TRBJ2-3
cdr3_nt: TGCGCCAGCAGCTTGGCCGCCGGAGCGGGAGAAGCAGATACGCAGTATTTT
cdr3_aa: CASSLAAGAGEADTQYF

d_call: .
clone_size: .
v_call: TRBV9
j_call: TRBJ2-4
cdr3_nt: TGTGCCAGCAGCGTAGAGGCAGGAACGAAAAACATTCAGTACTTC
cdr3_aa: CASSVEAGTKNIQYF

d_call: TRBD1
clone_size: .
v_call: TRBV28
j_call: TRBJ2-7
cdr3_nt: TGTGCCAGCAGCCCATACAGGGACAGGACCTACGAGCAGTACTTC
cdr3_aa: CASSPYRDRTYEQYF

d_call: TRBD2
clone_size: .
v_call: TRBV5-1
j_call: TRBJ2-1
cdr3_nt: TGCGCCAGCAGCCCAATAAGCGGGAGGGCCGCCAATGAGCAGTTCTTC
cdr3_aa: CASSPISGRAANEQFF

d_call: TRBD2
clone_size: .
v_call: TRBV27
j_call: TRBJ2-3
cdr3_nt: TGTGCCGCGAGCCCGTACGGGAGGGCCTCGGGCACAGATACGCAGTATTTT
cdr3_aa: CAASPYGRASGTDTQYF

d_call: .
clone_size: .
v_call: TRBV6-4
j_call: TRBJ2-2
cdr3_nt: TGTGCCAGCAGCAGACAATTCTCCGGGGAGCTGTTTTTT
cdr3_aa: CASSRQFSGELFF

d_call: TRBD1
clone_size: .
v_call: TRBV2
j_call: TRBJ1-4
cdr3_nt: TGTGCCAGCAGCCCAAGACAGGGATTTGAAAAACTGTTTTTT
cdr3_aa: CASSPRQGFEKLFF

d_call: .
clone_size: .
v_call: TRBV6-5
j_call: TRBJ1-5
cdr3_nt: TGTGCCAGCGGGGAGGGTTATAGCAATCAGCCCCAGCATTTT
cdr3_aa: CASGEGYSNQPQHF

d_call: .
clone_size: .
v_call: TRBV27
j_call: TRBJ1-6
cdr3_nt: TGTGCCAGCAGTGCCCCGGACAGAGTTAATTCACCCCTCCACTTT
cdr3_aa: CASSAPDRVNSPLHF

d_call: TRBD2
clone_size: .
v_call: TRBV9
j_call: TRBJ2-7
cdr3_nt: TGTGCCAGCTCTCCGGGCGGGAGGACCCACGAGCAGTACTTC
cdr3_aa: CASSPGGRTHEQYF

d_call: .
clone_size: few
v_call: TRBV19
j_call: TRBJ1-3
cdr3_nt: TGTGCCAGTAGTCGAACCCAGGGCGCCGGAAACACCATATATTTT
cdr3_aa: CASSRTQGAGNTIYF

d_call: .
clone_size: .
v_call: TRBV7-3
j_call: TRBJ2-1
cdr3_nt: TGTGCCAGCAGCCCCGGTCAGCGCTACAATGAGCAGTTCTTC
cdr3_aa: CASSPGQRYNEQFF

d_call: .
clone_size: .
v_call: TRBV2
j_call: TRBJ1-6
cdr3_nt: TGTGCCAGCAGTGAATTTCGGGATTTTAATTCACCCCTCCACTTT
cdr3_aa: CASSEFRDFNSPLHF

d_call: TRBD2
clone_size: .
v_call: TRBV5-6
j_call: TRBJ2-7
cdr3_nt: TGTGCCAGCAGACGGGAGGGCTACGAGCAGTACTTC
cdr3_aa: CASRREGYEQYF

d_call: TRBD1
clone_size: few
v_call: TRBV5-4
j_call: TRBJ2-7
cdr3_nt: TGTGCCAGCAGGGGGGGACAGGCTCCCTACGAGCAGTACTTC
cdr3_aa: CASRGGQAPYEQYF

d_call: .
clone_size: .
v_call: TRBV18
j_call: TRBJ2-2
cdr3_nt: TGTGCCAGCTCACCTGGCCAGGGGCAGCCTGCCGGGGAGCTGTTTTTT
cdr3_aa: CASSPGQGQPAGELFF

d_call: .
clone_size: .
v_call: TRBV15
j_call: TRBJ1-4
cdr3_nt: TGTGCCACCAGCAGAGGGACAGTTGAAAAACTGTTTTTT
cdr3_aa: CATSRGTVEKLFF

d_call: TRBD1
clone_size: .
v_call: TRBV7-9
j_call: TRBJ2-7
cdr3_nt: TGTGCCAGCAGCCCGCAAGCCAGGGGGCCGTGGGGCGAGCAGTACTTC
cdr3_aa: CASSPQARGPWGEQYF

d_call: .
clone_size: .
v_call: TRBV27
j_call: TRBJ2-7
cdr3_nt: TGTGCCAGCAAACGACGCGGGAACTACGAGCAGTACTTC
cdr3_aa: CASKRRGNYEQYF

d_call: .
clone_size: .
v_call: TRBV9
j_call: TRBJ2-7
cdr3_nt: TGTGCCAGCAGCCGGGACAATATGAACGAGCAGTACTTC
cdr3_aa: CASSRDNMNEQYF